This T cell receptor beta chain was obtained from a study of radiotherapy plus CTLA-4 blockade in lung cancer. Across the whole study: An objective response was seen in about a sixth of patients, and disease control in less than 40%.

Overall study findings and caveats: Radiotherapy plus ipilimumab was followed by expansion in blood of tumor-derived TCR clones. Interferon-beta and early blood T cell clone dynamics reportedly predicted response best.

Sequenced by immunoSEQ multiplex PCR; TCRdb stores in-frame clones only, minus some. The profile covers some 70,000 clones, with roughly 78% appearing a single time and roughly a tenth taken by the ten largest. Lung cancer patients with chemo-refractory metastatic non-small-cell disease were given focal radiation plus CTLA-4 blockade with ipilimumab. About this clone: Its antigen is not known.

CDR3 length: 15 residues. CDR1 and CDR2 from the germline V gene are ENHRY and SYGVKD. The junction had 5 bases not matched to a gene; V was cut back by 2 bases and J by 3 bases. The V and J genes are TRBV10-3 and TRBJ2-3; TRBD1 matches 7 bases. This clonotype was sampled from a human donor with non-small cell lung cancer who had a complete response to radiotherapy plus ipilimumab. Material: peripheral blood, obtained from a patient treated with radiotherapy plus ipilimumab. The chain's CDR3 is CAISEPIQGTDTQYF. The CDR3 DNA is TGTGCCATCAGTGAGCCGATACAGGGGACAGATACGCAGTATTTT.